What follows describes a single TCR beta chain. Its target is unknown. The source of the sample is a study of cytomegalovirus exposure and HLA in healthy donors. The overall study: Researchers previously reported finding fewer than 140 million unique TCR beta sequences from 170 million or so T cells. The early release's HLA-typed donors yielded 80 million to 95 million unique TCRs.

The CDR3 covers 11 residues. The V end lost 4 bases, the J end lost 3 bases, and 4 bases lay between the germline ends. CDR1 is MNHEY and CDR2 is SMNVEV in the germline V gene (reference sequence). PCR employed 60 Vbeta and 13 Jbeta primers. Sequenced by immunoSEQ multiplex PCR; TCRdb stores in-frame clones only, minus some. This table holds roughly 140,000 clones, almost 80% found once. Notes on the study in general: As a later analysis revealed, most CMV-associated TCR beta chains appeared HLA-restricted.

This chain links TRBV27 with TRBJ2-7; D is uncertain. Sequenced material: PBMCs. The source of this sequence is a woman in her thirties or forties in good health and CMV-seropositive. The CDR3 loop is CASSYHYEQYF. The CDR3 DNA reads as TGTGCCAGCAGTTATCACTACGAGCAGTACTTC.